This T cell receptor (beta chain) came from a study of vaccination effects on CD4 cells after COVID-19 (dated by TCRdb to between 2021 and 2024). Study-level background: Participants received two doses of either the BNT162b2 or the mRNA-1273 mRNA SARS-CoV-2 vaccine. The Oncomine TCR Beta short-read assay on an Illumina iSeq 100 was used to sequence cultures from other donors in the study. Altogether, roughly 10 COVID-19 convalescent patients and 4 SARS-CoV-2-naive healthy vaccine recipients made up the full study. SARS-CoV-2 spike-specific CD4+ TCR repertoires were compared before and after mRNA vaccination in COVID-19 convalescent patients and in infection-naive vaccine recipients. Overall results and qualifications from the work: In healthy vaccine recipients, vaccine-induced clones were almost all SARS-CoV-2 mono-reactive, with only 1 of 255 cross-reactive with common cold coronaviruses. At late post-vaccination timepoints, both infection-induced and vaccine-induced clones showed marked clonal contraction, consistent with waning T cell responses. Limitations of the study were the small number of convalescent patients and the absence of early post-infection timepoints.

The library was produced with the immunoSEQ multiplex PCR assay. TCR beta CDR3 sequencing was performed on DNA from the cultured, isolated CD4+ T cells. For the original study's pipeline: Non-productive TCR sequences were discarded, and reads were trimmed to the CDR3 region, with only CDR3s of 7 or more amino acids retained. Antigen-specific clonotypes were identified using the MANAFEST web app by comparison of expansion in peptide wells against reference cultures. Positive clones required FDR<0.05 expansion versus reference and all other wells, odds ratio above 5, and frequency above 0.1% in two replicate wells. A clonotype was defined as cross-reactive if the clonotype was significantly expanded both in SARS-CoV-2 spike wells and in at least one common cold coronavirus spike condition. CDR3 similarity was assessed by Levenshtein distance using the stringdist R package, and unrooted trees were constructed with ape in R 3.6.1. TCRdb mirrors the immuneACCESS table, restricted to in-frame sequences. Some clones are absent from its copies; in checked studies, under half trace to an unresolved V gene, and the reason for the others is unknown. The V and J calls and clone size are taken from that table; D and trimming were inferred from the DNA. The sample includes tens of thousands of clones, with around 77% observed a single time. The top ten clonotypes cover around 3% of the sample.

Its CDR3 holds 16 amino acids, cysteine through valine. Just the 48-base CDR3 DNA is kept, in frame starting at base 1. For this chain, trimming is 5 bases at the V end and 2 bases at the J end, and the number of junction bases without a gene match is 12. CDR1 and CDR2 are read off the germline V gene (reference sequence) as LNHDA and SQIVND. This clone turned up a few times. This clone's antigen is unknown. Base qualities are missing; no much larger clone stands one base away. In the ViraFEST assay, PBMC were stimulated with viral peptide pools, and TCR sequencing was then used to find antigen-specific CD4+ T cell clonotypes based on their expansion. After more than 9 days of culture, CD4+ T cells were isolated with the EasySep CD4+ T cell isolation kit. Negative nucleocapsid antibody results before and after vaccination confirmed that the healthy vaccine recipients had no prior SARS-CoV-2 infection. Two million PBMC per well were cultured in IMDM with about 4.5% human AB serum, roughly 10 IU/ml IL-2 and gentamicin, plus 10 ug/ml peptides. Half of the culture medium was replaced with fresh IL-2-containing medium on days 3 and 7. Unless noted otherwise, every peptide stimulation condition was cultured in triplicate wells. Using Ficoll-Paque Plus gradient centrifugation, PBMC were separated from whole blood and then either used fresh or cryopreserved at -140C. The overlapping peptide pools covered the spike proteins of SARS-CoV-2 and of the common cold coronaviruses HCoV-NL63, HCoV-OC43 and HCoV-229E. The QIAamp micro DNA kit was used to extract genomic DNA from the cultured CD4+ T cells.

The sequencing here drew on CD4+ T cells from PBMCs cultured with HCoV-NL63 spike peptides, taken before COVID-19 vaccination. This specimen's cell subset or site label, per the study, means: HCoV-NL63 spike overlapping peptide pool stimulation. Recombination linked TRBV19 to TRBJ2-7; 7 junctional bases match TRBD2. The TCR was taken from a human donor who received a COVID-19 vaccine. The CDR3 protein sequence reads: CASSLRLAPETYEQYV. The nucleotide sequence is TGTGCCAGTAGTTTACGACTAGCCCCCGAGACCTACGAGCAGTACGTC.